This TCR beta chain was sequenced during a study of cytomegalovirus exposure and HLA in healthy donors. Researchers ran the PCR with 60 Vbeta and 13 Jbeta primers. Measured with immunoSEQ multiplex PCR; TCRdb has only the in-frame clones, and not every one. This table has around 190,000 clones, approximately 86% appearing once. CDR1 and CDR2 (germline): MNHEY, SMNVEV (reference sequence). The V and J ends lost 4 bases and 2 bases respectively, with 17 bases between them. The CDR3 is 16 residues long. The chain joins TRBV27 to TRBJ1-1; a weak D match, TRBD1 (5 bases). The specimen was PBMCs. The receptor's source is a woman aged 18-30 years in good health and CMV-seronegative. CDR3 residues: CASSSRGLPPNTEAFF. CDR3 nucleotide sequence: TGTGCCAGCAGTTCTAGGGGCCTTCCTCCTAACACTGAAGCTTTCTTT.